This T cell receptor beta chain originates from a study of T cells in women clearing cervical HPV infection. Across the study: Cases: HPV16-related CIN3 or worse on histology, a couple of invasive cancers. Whole-study findings and limits: CIN3+ cases had significantly higher TCR richness than controls; evenness did not differ.

All donors had a single incident cervical HPV16 infection, not prevalent. Per germline, CDR1 SGHTA and CDR2 FQGTGA. V shed 3 bases and J 0 bases; nucleotides not matched to a gene: 5. The CDR3 has 16 amino acids. The table came from immunoSEQ multiplex PCR; TCRdb's copy has only in-frame clones and leaves some out. This table holds about 26,000 clones. Comment on this clone: The antigen remains unidentified. The read falls 3 residues short of the CDR3 end, and the missing part is taken from the germline J gene.

The sample taken for sequencing was blood buffy coat. V gene TRBV7-3 combines with J gene TRBJ2-3; 8 bases are shared with TRBD1. The receptor comes from a woman aged 18-69 years with a cervical HPV16 infection that either progressed to CIN3+ or cleared (not recorded which). Here the CDR3 reads CASSLDRVPSTDTQYF. The DNA read from the CDR3 is TGTGCCAGCAGCTTGGACAGGGTACCTAGCACAGATACG. Using reference TRBV7-3 and TRBJ2-3 for the parts outside the CDR3, the full variable domain is GAGVSQTPSNKVTEKGKYVELRCDPISGHTALYWYRQSLGQGPEFLIYFQGTGAADDSGLPNDRFFAVRPEGSVSTLKIQRTERGDSAVYLCASSLDRVPSTDTQYFGPGTRLTVL.